This paragraph covers one T cell receptor beta chain sequence. The sample originates from a study of blood T cell repertoires in COVID-19. Study information: In each case, the material was cDNA or gDNA derived from T cells, B-cell-depleted T cells, or PBMCs.

With V trimmed by 0 bases and J by 5 bases, 1 base remained unmatched. The CDR3 runs 14 residues. CDR1 is KGHSH, CDR2 LQKENI, per germline. In the authors' methods: Reference gene primer amplification gave estimated nucleated cell counts. Sequencing used immunoSEQ multiplex PCR; TCRdb keeps in-frame clones, though not all of them. The V and J calls and the clone size are those of that table, but D and trimming were determined from the DNA. This repertoire shows about 190,000 clones, roughly 86% found once; its top ten account for approximately 5.1%. This clonotype was obtained from a woman in her 70s with active or convalescent COVID-19. V and J are TRBV18 and TRBJ1-5, with 7 bases identical to TRBD1. The sequencing sample was made of peripheral blood. The CDR3, as DNA: TGTGCCAGCTCACCACCGGGACAGTATCAGCCCCAGCATTTT. This gives the protein CASSPPGQYQPQHF.